Below, 15 T cell receptor beta chains from the same sample are listed, as sequenced in a study of circulating CD8 cells and anti-PD-1 response in melanoma. TCR libraries were prepared from roughly 15 ng of total RNA with the QIAseq Immune Repertoire TCR panel. TCRdb re-derived calls from the reads in MiXCR, one entry per CDR3 protein. The sample has 150 to 200 distinct CDR3 sequences; roughly a tenth are singletons. From live CD3+CD8+TCRalphabeta+ cells, four PD-1 and/or TIGIT subsets were sorted. Sequenced here: CD8+ T cells from PBMCs, sampled at baseline or after one month of anti-PD-1 therapy (not recorded which). The receptors were gathered from a human donor with melanoma.

Sample share makes this clonotype large (0.1 to 1%). V usage is TRBV20-1 and J usage is TRBJ2-7, with unresolved D. The CDR3 sequence is 12 residues long. CDR1 DFQATT and CDR2 SNEGSKA come from the germline V gene (reference sequence). Deletions cut 0 bases from V and 2 bases from J, with 5 bases between. As DNA, the CDR3 is TGCAGTGCTAGAGACCTCACCTACGAGCAGTACTTC. Encoded protein: CSARDLTYEQYF.

This clonotype is medium-sized in the sample. At one end the junction does not follow the germline gene, possibly because of a read error. The chain uses TRBV12-3 or TRBV12-4 and TRBJ1-1; D is perhaps TRBD1 (5 bases). The CDR3 length is 12 residues. The DNA for the CDR3 is TGTGCCAGCAGCCAAGGTGGGACGGGGATGATCTTT. Translated, it gives CASSQGGTGMIF.

In its sample, this clonotype is hyperexpanded (1% or more). The genes are TRBV28 and TRBJ2-2, with 8 bases identical to TRBD1. J lost 4 bases, V lost 6 bases, and 13 bases had no gene match. This CDR3 region has 17 residues. Germline V gene lookup returns CDR1 MDHEN and CDR2 SYDVKM. This CDR3 reads CASSGWADRVTTGELFF. DNA for the CDR3: TGTGCCAGCAGCGGTTGGGCGGACAGGGTGACCACCGGGGAGCTGTTTTTT. Using reference TRBV28 and TRBJ2-2 for the parts outside the CDR3, the full variable domain is DVKVTQSSRYLVKRTGEKVFLECVQDMDHENMFWYRQDPGLGLRLIYFSYDVKMKEKGDIPEGYSVSREKKERFSLILESASTNQTSMYLCASSGWADRVTTGELFFGEGSRLTVL.

This clonotype is termed large. J is TRBJ1-3 and V is TRBV6-6; D may be TRBD1 (5 bases). In germline, CDR1 is MNHNY, CDR2 SVGAGI (reference sequence). V was shortened by 6 bases and J by 4 bases, with 10 bases between the two germline ends. This CDR3 contains 13 residues. The CDR3 region is CASRPGSGNTIYF. The CDR3 DNA reads TGTGCCAGCAGACCAGGGTCAGGAAACACCATATATTTT.

By frequency in the sample, this clonotype is hyperexpanded. Written as DNA, the CDR3 is TGTGCCATCGGTCGGGGCCTTTCCTACGAGCAGTACTTC. It translates to CAIGRGLSYEQYF. This sequence joins TRBV28 and TRBJ2-7; the D call may be TRBD1 or TRBD2 (5 bases each). There are 13 residues in the CDR3. Trimming cost V 10 bases and J 1 base, with 14 bases left between them. The V gene's germline CDR1 is MDHEN and CDR2 SYDVKM.

By its share, this clonotype is large. This rearrangement joins TRBV12-3 or TRBV12-4 to TRBJ2-2; 11 bases are shared with TRBD1. The CDR3 runs to 14 residues. V shed 6 bases, J shed 7 bases, and the junction held 4 bases outside the gene matches. The CDR3 reads CASRGQGGGGELFF. CDR3 DNA sequence: TGTGCCAGCAGGGGACAGGGGGGCGGCGGGGAGCTGTTTTTT.

The V gene is TRBV27, the J gene TRBJ2-7; 12 positions agree with TRBD2. The germline V gene has CDR1 MNHEY and CDR2 SMNVEV (reference sequence). This CDR3 has 16 residues. After removal of 6 bases from V and 0 bases from J, the junction contained 6 bases not matched to a gene. In DNA, the CDR3 is TGTGCCAGCAGCACTAGCGGGGGGCTGTTCTCCTACGAGCAGTACTTC. This encodes CASSTSGGLFSYEQYF.

In this sample, this clonotype is large. The chain employs TRBV19 and TRBJ2-7; D may be TRBD2 (5 bases). The ends were cut back, 3 bases at V and 0 bases at J, with 9 bases in the middle. CDR3 length: 14 amino acids. The germline gives CDR1 LNHDA, CDR2 SQIVND (reference sequence). This chain's CDR3 is CASSMTGDSYEQYF. The CDR3 DNA reads TGTGCCAGTAGTATGACCGGGGACTCCTACGAGCAGTACTTC.

This clonotype is deemed large. This chain links TRBV24-1 with TRBJ2-3, with 10 bases aligning to TRBD1. The J segment lost 4 bases and the V segment lost 6 bases, leaving 12 bases of the junction unmatched. Germline values: CDR1 KGHDR, CDR2 SFDVKD. The CDR3 spans 17 residues. As DNA, the CDR3 is TGTGCCACCAGTACGATTAAGGACAGGGGGTCGTCAGATACGCAGTATTTT. Amino acid sequence: CATSTIKDRGSSDTQYF.

By share, this clonotype ranks as large. V and J are TRBV7-8 and TRBJ2-7; the match to TRBD2 covers 10 bases. V shed 5 bases, J shed 2 bases, and the junction held 9 bases outside the gene matches. Germline values: CDR1 SGHVS, CDR2 FQNEAQ. The CDR3 loop spans 16 amino acids. The CDR3 reads CASSPRTSGYPYEQYF. The CDR3 region has the DNA TGTGCCAGCAGCCCGCGGACTAGCGGATACCCCTACGAGCAGTACTTC.

This clonotype is judged medium-sized. This sequence joins TRBV19 and TRBJ1-1, with 11 bases fitting TRBD1. The CDR3 extends over 15 amino acids. V was clipped by 5 bases and J by 3 bases; unmatched bases: 5. CDR1 and CDR2 from the germline V gene are LNHDA and SQIVND (reference sequence). As DNA, the CDR3 is TGTGCCAGTAGTCAGGACAGGGGGCCGGACACTGAAGCTTTCTTT. It translates to CASSQDRGPDTEAFF. The whole variable domain, remainder taken from reference TRBV19 and TRBJ1-1, is DGGITQSPKYLFRKEGQNVTLSCEQNLNHDAMYWYRQDPGQGLRLIYYSQIVNDFQKGDIAEGYSVSREKKESFPLTVTSAQKNPTAFYLCASSQDRGPDTEAFFGQGTRLTVV.

In its sample, this clonotype is hyperexpanded. V usage is TRBV28 and J usage is TRBJ2-7; 7 positions match TRBD1. There are 14 residues in the CDR3. CDR1 is MDHEN, CDR2 SYDVKM, per germline. The ends lost 6 bases at V and 3 bases at J; junction bases unmatched: 8. The CDR3 region is CASSPGTAHYEQYF. The CDR3, as DNA: TGTGCCAGCAGCCCCGGGACAGCCCACTACGAGCAGTACTTC.

By share, this clonotype counts as large. The chain uses TRBV20-1 and TRBJ2-7; TRBD2 matches 11 bases. The CDR3 sequence is 13 residues long. The germline gives CDR1 DFQATT, CDR2 SNEGSKA (reference sequence). J gave up 2 bases and V 3 bases, and 0 bases lay outside the gene matches. The CDR3 coding sequence is TGCAGTGCTAGGACTAGCGGGACCTACGAGCAGTACTTC. This gives the protein CSARTSGTYEQYF.

In this sample, this clonotype is hyperexpanded. The chain carries TRBV12-3 or TRBV12-4 and TRBJ2-3; unclear D gene. The CDR3 contains 12 residues. Between the trimmed V and J ends, which lost 3 bases and 4 bases, there was a span of 5 bases. The CDR3 DNA reads as TGTGCCAGCAGTTTCGGGCCAGATACGCAGTATTTT. Protein: CASSFGPDTQYF.

By sample fraction, this clonotype is large. The chain couples TRBV20-1 to TRBJ2-7, with TRBD2 matching over 10 bases. Germline CDR1 reads DFQATT; CDR2 reads SNEGSKA (reference sequence). J lost 5 bases, V lost 0 bases, and 10 bases had no gene match. CDR3 length equals 16 residues. In DNA form, the CDR3 reads TGCAGTGCTAGAGATCAGGGGACTAGCGATTACCACGAGCAGTACTTC. Translation gives CSARDQGTSDYHEQYF.